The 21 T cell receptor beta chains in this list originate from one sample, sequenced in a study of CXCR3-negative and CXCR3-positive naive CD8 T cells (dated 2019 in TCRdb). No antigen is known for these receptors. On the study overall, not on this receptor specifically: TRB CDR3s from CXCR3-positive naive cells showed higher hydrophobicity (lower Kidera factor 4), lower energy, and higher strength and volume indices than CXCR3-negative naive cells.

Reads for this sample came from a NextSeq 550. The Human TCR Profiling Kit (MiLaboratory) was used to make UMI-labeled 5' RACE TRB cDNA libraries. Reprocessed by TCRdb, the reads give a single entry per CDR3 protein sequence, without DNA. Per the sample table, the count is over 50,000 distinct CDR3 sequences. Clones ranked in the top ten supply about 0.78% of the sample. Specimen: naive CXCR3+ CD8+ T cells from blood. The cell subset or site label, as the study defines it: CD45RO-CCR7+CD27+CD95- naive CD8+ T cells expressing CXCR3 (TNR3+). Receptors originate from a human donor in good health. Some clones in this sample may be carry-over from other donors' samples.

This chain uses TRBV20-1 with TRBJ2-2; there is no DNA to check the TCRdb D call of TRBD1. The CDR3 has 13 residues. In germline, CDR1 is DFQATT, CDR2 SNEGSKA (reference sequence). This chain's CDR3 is CSAPGTVFGELFF.

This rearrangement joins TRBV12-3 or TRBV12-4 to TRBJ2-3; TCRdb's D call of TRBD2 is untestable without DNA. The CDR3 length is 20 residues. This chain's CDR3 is CASSLGWRTSGMRFTDTQYF.

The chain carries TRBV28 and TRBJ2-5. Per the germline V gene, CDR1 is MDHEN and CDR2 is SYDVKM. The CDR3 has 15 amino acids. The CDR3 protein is CASSFGVSWFETQYF. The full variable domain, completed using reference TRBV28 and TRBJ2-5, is DVKVTQSSRYLVKRTGEKVFLECVQDMDHENMFWYRQDPGLGLRLIYFSYDVKMKEKGDIPEGYSVSREKKERFSLILESASTNQTSMYLCASSFGVSWFETQYFGPGTRLLVL.

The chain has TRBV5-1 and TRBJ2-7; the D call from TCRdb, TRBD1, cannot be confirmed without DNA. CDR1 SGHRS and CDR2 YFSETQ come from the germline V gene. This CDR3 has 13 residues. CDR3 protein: CASSLDVRGEQYF.

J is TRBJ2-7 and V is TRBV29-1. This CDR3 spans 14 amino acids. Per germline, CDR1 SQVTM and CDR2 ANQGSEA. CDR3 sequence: CSGRVGLPPYEQYF.

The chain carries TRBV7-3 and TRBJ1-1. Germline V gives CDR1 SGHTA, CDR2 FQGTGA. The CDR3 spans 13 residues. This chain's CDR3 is CASSNEGNTEAFF.

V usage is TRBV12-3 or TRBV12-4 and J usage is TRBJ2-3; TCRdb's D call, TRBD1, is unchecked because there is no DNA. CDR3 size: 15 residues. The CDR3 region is CASSFWGAGTDTQYF.

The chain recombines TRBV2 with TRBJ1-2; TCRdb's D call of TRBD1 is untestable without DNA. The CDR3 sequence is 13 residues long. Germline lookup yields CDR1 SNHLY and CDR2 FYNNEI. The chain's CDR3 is CAGSSTGGDGYTF.

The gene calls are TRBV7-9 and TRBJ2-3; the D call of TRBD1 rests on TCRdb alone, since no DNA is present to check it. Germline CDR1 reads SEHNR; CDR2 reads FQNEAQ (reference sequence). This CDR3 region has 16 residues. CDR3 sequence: CASSSWAGEDTDTQYF.

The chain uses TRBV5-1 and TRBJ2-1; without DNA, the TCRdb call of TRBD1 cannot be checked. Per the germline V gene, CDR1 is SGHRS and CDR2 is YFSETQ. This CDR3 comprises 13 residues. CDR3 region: CASRSILRDEQFF.

CDR3: CASSYAPVNEQFF. V and J are TRBV6-2 or TRBV6-3 and TRBJ2-1; there is no DNA to check the TCRdb D call of TRBD1. This CDR3 is 13 amino acids long. The V gene's germline CDR1 is MNHEY and CDR2 SVGEGT.

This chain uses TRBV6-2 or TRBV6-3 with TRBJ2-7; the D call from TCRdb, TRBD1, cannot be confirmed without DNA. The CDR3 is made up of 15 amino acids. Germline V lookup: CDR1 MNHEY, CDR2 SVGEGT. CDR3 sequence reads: CASTARPGVTYEQYF.

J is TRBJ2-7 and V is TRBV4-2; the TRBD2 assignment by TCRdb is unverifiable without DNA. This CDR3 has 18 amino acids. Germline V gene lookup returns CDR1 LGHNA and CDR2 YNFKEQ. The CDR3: CASSQPGLGSGGSYEQYF.

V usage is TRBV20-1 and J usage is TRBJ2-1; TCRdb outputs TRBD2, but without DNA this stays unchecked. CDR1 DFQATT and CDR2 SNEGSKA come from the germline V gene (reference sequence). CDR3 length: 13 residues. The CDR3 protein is CSARALPPHEQFF.

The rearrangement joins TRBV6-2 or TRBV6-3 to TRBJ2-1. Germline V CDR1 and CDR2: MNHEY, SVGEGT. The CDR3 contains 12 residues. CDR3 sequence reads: CASSYVDNEQFF.

CDR3 loop: CASSQKRAGELFF. This chain uses TRBV14 with TRBJ2-2. The CDR3 has 13 residues. Germline V CDR1 and CDR2: SGHDN, FVKESK.

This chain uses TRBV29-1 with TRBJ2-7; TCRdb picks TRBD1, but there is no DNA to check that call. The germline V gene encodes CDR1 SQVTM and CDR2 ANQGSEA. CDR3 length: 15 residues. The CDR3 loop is CSVEDSGPGGYEQYF.

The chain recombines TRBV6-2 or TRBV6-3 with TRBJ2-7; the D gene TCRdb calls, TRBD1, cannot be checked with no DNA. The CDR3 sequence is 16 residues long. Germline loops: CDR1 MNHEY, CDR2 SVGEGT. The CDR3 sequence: CASSYSATGNKGVQYF.

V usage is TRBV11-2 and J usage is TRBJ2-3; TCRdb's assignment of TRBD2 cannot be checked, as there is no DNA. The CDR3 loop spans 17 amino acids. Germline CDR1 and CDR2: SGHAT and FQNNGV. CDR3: CASSLAPAGRLTDTQYF. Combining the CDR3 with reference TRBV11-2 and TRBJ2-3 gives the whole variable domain EAGVAQSPRYKIIEKRQSVAFWCNPISGHATLYWYQQILGQGPKLLIQFQNNGVVDDSQLPKDRFSAERLKGVDSTLKIQPAKLEDSAVYLCASSLAPAGRLTDTQYFGPGTRLTVL.

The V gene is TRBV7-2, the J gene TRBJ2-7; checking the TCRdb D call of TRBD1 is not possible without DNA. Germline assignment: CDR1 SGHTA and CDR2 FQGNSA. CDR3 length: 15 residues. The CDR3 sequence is CASSSTGSRTYEQYF. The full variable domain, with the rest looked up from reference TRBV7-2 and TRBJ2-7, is GAGVSQSPSNKVTEKGKDVELRCDPISGHTALYWYRQSLGQGLEFLIYFQGNSAPDKSGLPSDRFSAERTGGSVSTLTIQRTQQEDSAVYLCASSSTGSRTYEQYFGPGTRLTVT.

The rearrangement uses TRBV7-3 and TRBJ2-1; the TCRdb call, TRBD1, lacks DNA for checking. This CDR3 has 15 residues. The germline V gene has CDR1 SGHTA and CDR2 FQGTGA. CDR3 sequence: CASSLGTGLWNEQFF.